This T cell receptor beta chain was found in a study of shared clonotypes between healthy human individuals. Findings and limits, study-wide: Having only a few donors restricted how much genetic and exposure-history diversity was captured.

On this clone: Its matching antigen is unknown.

The CDR3 is 16 amino acids. Germline trimming cut 2 bases from V and 4 bases from J; bases unmatched to any gene: 6. From germline, CDR1 is MNHNS and CDR2 SASEGT. Measured with immunoSEQ multiplex PCR; TCRdb has only the in-frame clones, and not every one. Counted here are 950,000 to 1,300,000 clones, roughly 75% occurring once; the ten biggest clones make up approximately 1.5%. Sequenced input: memory CD4+ T cells sorted from blood. The subset was: CD45RA-negative fraction. This clonotype was sampled from a man aged 18 to 29 in good health. The chain recombines TRBV6-1 with TRBJ2-1; 9 bases map to TRBD2. For the CDR3, the DNA is TGTGCCAGCAGTGAACAGGTAGCGGGGGCTTACAATGAGCAGTTCTTC. It yields the protein CASSEQVAGAYNEQFF.